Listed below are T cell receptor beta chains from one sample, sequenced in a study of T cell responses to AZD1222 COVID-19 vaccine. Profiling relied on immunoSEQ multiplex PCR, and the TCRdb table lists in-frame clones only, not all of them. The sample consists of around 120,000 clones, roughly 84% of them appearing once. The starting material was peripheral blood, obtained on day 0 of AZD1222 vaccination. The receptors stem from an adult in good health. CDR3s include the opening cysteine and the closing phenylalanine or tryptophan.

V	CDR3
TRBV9	CASSGLDGYTF
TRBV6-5	CASSYDRSFYEQYF
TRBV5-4	CASRTGTGLDGYTF
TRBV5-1	CASSLFGTKDNEQFF
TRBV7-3	CASSSGGRVDTQYF
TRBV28	CASSFREWSPSHTSGTTYEQYF
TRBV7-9	CASSWGWDRASTDTQYF
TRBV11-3	CASSSRTGTSTDTQYF
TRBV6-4	CASSRDSNTGELFF
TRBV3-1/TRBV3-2	CASSQVQSGLRYF
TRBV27	CASNPGQGSYSPLHF
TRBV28	CASSFATNSGLAVNNEQFF
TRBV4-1	CASSQHRGQIQETQYF
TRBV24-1	CATQSRRLTDTQYF
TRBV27	CASSRRGTTYEQYF
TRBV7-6	CASSLGSRASLWDTQYF
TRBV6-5	CASSMASLGSYEQYF
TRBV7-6	CASSLRRAPPNEQFF
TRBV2	CASRLTSGESDTQYF
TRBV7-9	CASSLASDSPLHF
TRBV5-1	CASSAGVEGVQAFF
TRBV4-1	CASSQENLAGFSNEQFF
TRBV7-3	CASSPHRGEQFF
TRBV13	CASSLTVSGDSSYEQYF
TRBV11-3	CASSTTALYNEKLFF
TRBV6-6	CASSYRAVDTEAFF
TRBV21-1	CASSRPGQPQHF
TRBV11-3	CASSLGSSEQYF
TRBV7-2	CASSPRAGLSNQPQHF
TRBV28	CASSLLGATANTIYF
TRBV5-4	CASSLTTYTEAFF
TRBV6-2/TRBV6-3	CASSFRPVTDTQYF
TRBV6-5	CASSNRVSTDTQYF
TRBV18	CASSQGLAGGHLRNEQFF
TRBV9	CASRQGRPGNTIYF
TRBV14	CASSQRVGSPLHF
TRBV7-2	CASSPRGPGEKLFF
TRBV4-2	CASSQVGTSGSLAKNIQYF
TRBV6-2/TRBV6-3	CASSPGRKEAFF
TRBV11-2	CASSGLRGDTQYF
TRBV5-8	CASSPGQGLRETQYF
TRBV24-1	CATSDGFYNEQFF
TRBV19	CASSMVWGSGTEAFF
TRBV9	CASSATNAYEQYF
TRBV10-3	CAISESSSSYNEQFF
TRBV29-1	CSVATGSGTEAFF